These 10 T cell receptor beta chains share one sample of origin, sequenced in a study of T-cell reconstitution after alpha-beta-depleted transplantation in children. Unique molecular identifiers featured in how the TCRbeta library was prepared. TCRdb used MiXCR to reprocess the PCR reads, holding one entry per CDR3 protein. The sample consists of about 980,000 distinct CDR3 sequences, roughly 29% of them appearing once. The sequences come from PBMCs, mostly from graft donor cells, collected 360 days after TCRalphabeta/CD19-depleted stem cell transplant. These receptor sequences come from a boy less than two years old who had a stem cell transplant for SCID, so the T cells may come from the graft donor.

The chain employs TRBV18 and TRBJ1-4; D not resolved. Germline-derived CDR1 and CDR2 are KGHSH and LQKENI. With 1 base removed from V and 7 bases from J, the gap between germline ends came to 10 bases. The CDR3 sequence is 14 residues long. CDR3 bases: TGTGCCAGCTCACCACGGGGAGCCAGTGAAAAACTGTTTTTT. Translating gives CASSPRGASEKLFF.

V is TRBV2 and J is TRBJ2-3; D is perhaps TRBD1 or TRBD2 (5 bases each). With 7 bases removed from V and 1 base from J, the gap between germline ends came to 24 bases. The germline V gene encodes CDR1 SNHLY and CDR2 FYNNEI. This CDR3 region has 18 residues. In DNA, the CDR3 is TGTGCCAGCACTAGGATCCCCCAGGGACCGCTCGGCACAGATACGCAGTATTTT. It yields the protein CASTRIPQGPLGTDTQYF.

CDR3 region: CASSSGTVSVSLHF. The CDR3 coding sequence is TGTGCCAGCAGCTCCGGGACAGTGTCAGTGTCTCTCCACTTT. The chain uses TRBV7-9 and TRBJ1-6, with 7 nucleotides matching TRBD1. The germline gives CDR1 SEHNR, CDR2 FQNEAQ (reference sequence). V lost 4 bases and J lost 16; bases outside the gene matches: 13. The CDR3 sequence is 14 residues long.

J is TRBJ1-2 and V is TRBV20-1; D is ambiguous. Germline V gene lookup returns CDR1 DFQATT and CDR2 SNEGSKA (reference sequence). The CDR3 spans 12 residues. The ends were cut back, 3 bases at V and 4 bases at J, with 9 bases in the middle. CDR3 residues: CSARRTTYGYTF. CDR3 DNA: TGCAGTGCTAGGCGGACTACCTATGGCTACACCTTC.

The chain recombines TRBV7-3 with TRBJ2-1, with TRBD2 matching over 10 bases. The CDR3 totals 15 residues. Trimming cost V 5 bases and J 6 bases; bases outside gene matches: 7. Germline CDR1 reads SGHTA; CDR2 reads FQGTGA. CDR3 region: CASSSSGGHLNEQFF. The DNA of the CDR3 is TGTGCCAGCAGCAGTAGCGGGGGGCACCTCAATGAGCAGTTCTTC.

The rearrangement joins TRBV27 to TRBJ2-7; D possibly corresponds to TRBD1 (6 bases). The V end lost 3 bases, the J end lost 6 bases, and 15 bases lay between the germline ends. This CDR3 contains 14 residues. Looked up from germline, CDR1 is MNHEY and CDR2 is SMNVEV (reference sequence). The CDR3 DNA follows: TGTGCCAGCAGTTTGAACAGGGTCAGCGTCGAGCAGTACTTC. Translation gives CASSLNRVSVEQYF.

The chain combines TRBV7-8 with TRBJ2-1; 7 bases line up with TRBD1. Germline lookup yields CDR1 SGHVS and CDR2 FQNEAQ. The CDR3 is 15 residues long. Trimming cost V 3 bases and J 5 bases; bases outside gene matches: 7. Written as DNA, the CDR3 is TGTGCCAGCAGCTTTCGACAGGGCCGAAACAATGAGCAGTTCTTC. Residues: CASSFRQGRNNEQFF.

CDR3 DNA: TGTGCCAGCAGTGCTCTCTTTAGCGGGGGATACAATGAGCAGTTCTTC. Its translation is CASSALFSGGYNEQFF. The chain couples TRBV12-3 or TRBV12-4 to TRBJ2-1, with TRBD2 matching 9 bases. The length of the CDR3 is 16 residues. V was clipped by 5 bases and J by 4 bases; unmatched bases: 9.

V and J are TRBV11-1 and TRBJ1-5; D uncertain. Germline-derived CDR1 and CDR2 are SGHAT and FQDESV (reference sequence). The CDR3 extends over 12 amino acids. Trimming shortened V by 3 bases and J by 5 bases, and 5 bases separated the two germline ends. CDR3 loop: CASSFHDQPQHF. Written as DNA, the CDR3 is TGTGCCAGCAGCTTTCATGATCAGCCCCAGCATTTT. The complete variable domain, with remaining parts taken from reference TRBV11-1 and TRBJ1-5, reads EAEVAQSPRYKITEKSQAVAFWCDPISGHATLYWYRQILGQGPELLVQFQDESVVDDSQLPKDRFSAERLKGVDSTLKIQPAELGDSAMYLCASSFHDQPQHFGDGTRLSIL.

The J gene is TRBJ1-4, the V gene TRBV3-1; 7 nucleotides agree with TRBD1. The CDR3 length is 16 residues. Losses at the gene ends were 2 bases for V and 4 bases for J; bases not matched to a gene: 7. The germline V gene has CDR1 LGHDT and CDR2 YNNKEL (reference sequence). The chain's CDR3 is CASSQHGTVVNEKLFF. In DNA form, the CDR3 reads TGTGCCAGCAGCCAACACGGGACAGTGGTTAATGAAAAACTGTTTTTT.